This T cell receptor (beta chain) was recovered during a study of cytomegalovirus exposure and HLA in healthy donors. CDR3 length: 15 residues. V lost 1 base, J lost 5 bases, and 12 bases lay in between. Germline CDR1 and CDR2: SGHNT and YYREEE (reference sequence). Study-wide findings and caveats: Later, an analysis found that TCR clusters from the first cohort tended to co-occur in the 90 to 150 validation repertoires.

Some clones are missing from TCRdb's copy, which holds only in-frame ones; the method was immunoSEQ multiplex PCR. The sample shows over 110,000 clones, around 84% of them seen only once. As to this clone: The antigen is unknown.

The TCR originated in a man aged 18-30 years in good health and CMV-seropositive. Sequenced: PBMCs. The chain is built from TRBV5-4 and TRBJ2-2, with D perhaps matching TRBD1 (5 bases). CDR3 in DNA: TGTGCCAGCAGCTTGCGGCAGGGTAGTACCGGGGAGCTGTTTTTT. This sequence encodes CASSLRQGSTGELFF.